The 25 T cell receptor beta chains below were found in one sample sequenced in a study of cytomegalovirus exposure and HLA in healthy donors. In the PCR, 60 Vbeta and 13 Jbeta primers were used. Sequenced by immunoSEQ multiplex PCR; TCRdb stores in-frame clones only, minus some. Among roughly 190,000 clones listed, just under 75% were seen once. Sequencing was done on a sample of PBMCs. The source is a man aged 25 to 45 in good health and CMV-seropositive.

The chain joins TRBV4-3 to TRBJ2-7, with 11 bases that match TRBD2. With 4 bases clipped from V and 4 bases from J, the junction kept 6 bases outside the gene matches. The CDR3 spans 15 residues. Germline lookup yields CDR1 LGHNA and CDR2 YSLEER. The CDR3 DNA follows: TGCGCCAGCAGCCCCACTAGCGGGAGTGGGTACGAGCAGTACTTC. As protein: CASSPTSGSGYEQYF.

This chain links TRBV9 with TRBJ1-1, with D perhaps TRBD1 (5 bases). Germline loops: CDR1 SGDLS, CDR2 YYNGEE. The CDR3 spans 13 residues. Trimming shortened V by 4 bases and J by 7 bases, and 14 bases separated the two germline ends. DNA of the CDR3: TGTGCCAGCAGCCGGGGGGGGACGGATGAAGCTTTCTTT. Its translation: CASSRGGTDEAFF.

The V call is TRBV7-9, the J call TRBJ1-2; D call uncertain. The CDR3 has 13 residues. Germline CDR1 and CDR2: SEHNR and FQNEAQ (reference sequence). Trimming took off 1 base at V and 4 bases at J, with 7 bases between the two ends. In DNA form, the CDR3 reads TGTGCCAGCAGCTTAGACAGAAGCTATGGCTACACCTTC. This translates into CASSLDRSYGYTF.

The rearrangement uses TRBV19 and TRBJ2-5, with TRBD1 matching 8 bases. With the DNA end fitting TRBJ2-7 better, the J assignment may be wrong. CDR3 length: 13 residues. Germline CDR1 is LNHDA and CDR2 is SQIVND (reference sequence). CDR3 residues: CASSSRTGNEQYF. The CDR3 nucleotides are TGTGCCAGTAGTTCACGGACAGGGAACGAGCAGTACTTC.

The CDR3 sequence: CASSGERFAGNPGANVLTF. The CDR3 region has the DNA TGTGCCAGCAGCGGAGAAAGGTTTGCGGGAAACCCTGGGGCCAACGTCCTGACTTTC. V is TRBV5-6 and J is TRBJ2-6, with D perhaps TRBD2 (6 bases). The CDR3 is 19 residues long. Trimming removed 4 bases at V and 2 bases at J, with 22 bases between. The germline gives CDR1 SGHDT, CDR2 YYEEEE.

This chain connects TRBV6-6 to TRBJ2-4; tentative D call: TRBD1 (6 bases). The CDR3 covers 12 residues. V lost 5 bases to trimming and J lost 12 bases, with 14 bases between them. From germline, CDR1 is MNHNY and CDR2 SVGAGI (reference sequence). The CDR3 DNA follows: TGTGCCAGCAGTAAGCCCCCGGGACATCAGTACTTC. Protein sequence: CASSKPPGHQYF.

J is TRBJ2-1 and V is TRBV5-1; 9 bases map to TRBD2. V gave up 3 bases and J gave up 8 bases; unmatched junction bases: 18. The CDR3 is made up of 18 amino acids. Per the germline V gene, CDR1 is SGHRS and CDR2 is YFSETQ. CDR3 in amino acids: CASSWTLAGTSRADEQFF. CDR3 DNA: TGCGCCAGCAGCTGGACACTTGCCGGGACTAGCAGAGCCGATGAGCAGTTCTTC.

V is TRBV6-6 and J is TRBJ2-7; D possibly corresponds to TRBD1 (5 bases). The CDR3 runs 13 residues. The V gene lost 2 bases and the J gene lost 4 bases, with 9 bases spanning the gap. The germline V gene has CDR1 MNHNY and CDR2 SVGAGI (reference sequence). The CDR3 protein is CASSYQAGYEQYF. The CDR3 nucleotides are TGTGCCAGCAGTTACCAGGCAGGGTACGAGCAGTACTTC.

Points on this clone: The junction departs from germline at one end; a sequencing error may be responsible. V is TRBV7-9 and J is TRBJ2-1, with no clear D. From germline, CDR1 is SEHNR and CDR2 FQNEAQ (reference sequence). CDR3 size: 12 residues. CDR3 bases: TGTTCCAGCAGCTTAGTGGCGGCATCCCAGTTCTTC. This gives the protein CSSSLVAASQFF. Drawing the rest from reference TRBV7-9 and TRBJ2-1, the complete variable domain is DTGVSQNPRHKITKRGQNVTFRCDPISEHNRLYWYRQTLGQGPEFLTYFQNEAQLEKSRLLSDRFSAERPKGSFSTLEIQRTEQGDSAMYLCSSSLVAASQFFGPGTRLTVL.

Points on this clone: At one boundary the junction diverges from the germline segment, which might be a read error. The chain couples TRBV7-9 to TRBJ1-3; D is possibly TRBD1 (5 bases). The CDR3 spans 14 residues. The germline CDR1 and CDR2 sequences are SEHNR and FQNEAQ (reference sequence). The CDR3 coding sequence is TGTTCCAGCAGCCGGGGGGTACAGGCGGACACCATATATTTT. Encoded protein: CSSSRGVQADTIYF.

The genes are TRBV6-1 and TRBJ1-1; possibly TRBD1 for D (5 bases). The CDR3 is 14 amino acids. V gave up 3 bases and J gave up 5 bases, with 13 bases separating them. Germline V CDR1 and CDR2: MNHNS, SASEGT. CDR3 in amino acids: CASSEAGRRTEAFF. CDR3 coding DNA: TGTGCCAGCAGTGAGGCAGGGAGGCGGACTGAAGCTTTCTTT.

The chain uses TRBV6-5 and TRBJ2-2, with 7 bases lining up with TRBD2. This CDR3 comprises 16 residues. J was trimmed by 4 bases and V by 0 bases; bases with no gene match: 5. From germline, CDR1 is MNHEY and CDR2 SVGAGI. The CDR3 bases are TGTGCCAGCAGTTACTCCTCGGGAGGATCCACCGGGGAGCTGTTTTTT. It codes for CASSYSSGGSTGELFF.

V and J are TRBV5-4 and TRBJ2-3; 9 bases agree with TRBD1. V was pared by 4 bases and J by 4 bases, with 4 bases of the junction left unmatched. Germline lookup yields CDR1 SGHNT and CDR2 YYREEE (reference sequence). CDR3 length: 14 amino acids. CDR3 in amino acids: CASSQQGAADTQYF. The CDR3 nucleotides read TGTGCCAGCAGCCAACAGGGGGCTGCAGATACGCAGTATTTT.

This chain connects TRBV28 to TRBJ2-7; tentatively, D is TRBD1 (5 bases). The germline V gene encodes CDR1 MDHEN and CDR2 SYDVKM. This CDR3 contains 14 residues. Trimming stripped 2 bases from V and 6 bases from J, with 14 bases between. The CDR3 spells CASSLSRVTVEQYF. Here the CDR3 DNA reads TGTGCCAGCAGTTTAAGTAGGGTGACAGTCGAGCAGTACTTC.

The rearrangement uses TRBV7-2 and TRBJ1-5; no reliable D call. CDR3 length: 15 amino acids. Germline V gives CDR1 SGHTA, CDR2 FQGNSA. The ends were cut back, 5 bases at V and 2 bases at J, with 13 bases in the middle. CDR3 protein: CASSPQFPRNQPQHF. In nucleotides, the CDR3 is TGTGCCAGCAGCCCCCAGTTCCCCCGCAATCAGCCCCAGCATTTT.

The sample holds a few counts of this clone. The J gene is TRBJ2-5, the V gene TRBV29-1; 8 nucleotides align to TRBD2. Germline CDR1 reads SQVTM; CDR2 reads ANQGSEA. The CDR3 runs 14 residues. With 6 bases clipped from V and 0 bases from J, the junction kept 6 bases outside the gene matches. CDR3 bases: TGCAGCGTCGGGGGGGCGACGTACCAAGAGACCCAGTACTTC. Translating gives CSVGGATYQETQYF.

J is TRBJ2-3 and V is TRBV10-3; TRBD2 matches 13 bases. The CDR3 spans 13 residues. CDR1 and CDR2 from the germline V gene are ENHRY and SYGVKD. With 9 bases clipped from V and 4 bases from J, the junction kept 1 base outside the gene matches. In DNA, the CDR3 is TGTGCCATTGGACTAGCGGGAGCAGATACGCAGTATTTT. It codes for CAIGLAGADTQYF.

This CDR3 reads CASSDSVSGRDTQYF. The CDR3 DNA reads TGTGCCAGCAGTGACTCTGTAAGCGGGAGGGATACGCAGTATTTT. The chain carries TRBV6-4 and TRBJ2-3; 9 bases align to TRBD2. This CDR3 spans 15 amino acids. J was trimmed by 6 bases and V by 0 bases; bases with no gene match: 4. CDR1 is MRHNA, CDR2 SNTAGT, per germline.

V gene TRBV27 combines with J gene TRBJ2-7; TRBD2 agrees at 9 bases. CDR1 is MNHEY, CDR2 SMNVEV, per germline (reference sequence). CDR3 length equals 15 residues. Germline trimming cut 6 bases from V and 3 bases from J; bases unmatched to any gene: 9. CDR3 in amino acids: CASRRGGGAIYEQYF. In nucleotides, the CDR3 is TGTGCCAGCAGAAGAGGCGGGGGGGCGATCTACGAGCAGTACTTC.

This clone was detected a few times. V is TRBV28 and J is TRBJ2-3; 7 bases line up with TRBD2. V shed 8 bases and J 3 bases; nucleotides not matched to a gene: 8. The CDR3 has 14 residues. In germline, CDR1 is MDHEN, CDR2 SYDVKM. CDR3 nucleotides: TGTGCCAGCTCCTCCCAGGGAGGGACAGATACGCAGTATTTT. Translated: CASSSQGGTDTQYF.

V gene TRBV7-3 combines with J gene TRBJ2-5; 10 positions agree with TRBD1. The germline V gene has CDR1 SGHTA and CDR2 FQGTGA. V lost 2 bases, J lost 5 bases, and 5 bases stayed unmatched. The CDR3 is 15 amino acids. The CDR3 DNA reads TGTGCCAGCAGCTTAGGACAGGGGGGCTTGGAGACCCAGTACTTC. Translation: CASSLGQGGLETQYF.

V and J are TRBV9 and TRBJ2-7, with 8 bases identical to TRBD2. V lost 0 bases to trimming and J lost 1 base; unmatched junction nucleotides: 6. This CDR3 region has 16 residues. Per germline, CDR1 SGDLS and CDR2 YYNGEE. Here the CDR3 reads CASSVGGGRSSYEQYF. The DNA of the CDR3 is TGTGCCAGCAGCGTAGGGGGCGGGAGGTCTTCCTACGAGCAGTACTTC.

The CDR3 nucleotides read TGTGCCAGTACCTTGAGGGGGACAGGCGGTGAAAAACTGTTTTTT. Its translation: CASTLRGTGGEKLFF. The chain recombines TRBV19 with TRBJ1-4, with TRBD1 matching 8 bases. V lost 7 bases to trimming and J lost 7 bases; unmatched junction nucleotides: 11. This CDR3 spans 15 amino acids. Germline CDR1 reads LNHDA; CDR2 reads SQIVND (reference sequence). Full variable domain (remainder filled in from reference TRBV19 and TRBJ1-4): DGGITQSPKYLFRKEGQNVTLSCEQNLNHDAMYWYRQDPGQGLRLIYYSQIVNDFQKGDIAEGYSVSREKKESFPLTVTSAQKNPTAFYLCASTLRGTGGEKLFFGSGTQLSVL.

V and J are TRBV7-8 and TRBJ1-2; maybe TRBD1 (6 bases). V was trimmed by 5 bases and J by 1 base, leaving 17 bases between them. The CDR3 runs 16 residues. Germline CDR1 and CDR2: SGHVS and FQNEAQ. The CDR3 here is CASSPNDGQLNYGYTF. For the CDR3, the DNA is TGTGCCAGCAGCCCCAATGATGGACAGCTTAACTATGGCTACACCTTC.

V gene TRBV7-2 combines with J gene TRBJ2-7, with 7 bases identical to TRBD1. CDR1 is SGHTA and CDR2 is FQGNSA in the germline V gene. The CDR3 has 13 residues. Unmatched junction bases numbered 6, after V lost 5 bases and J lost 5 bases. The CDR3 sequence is CASSPQGLDEQYF. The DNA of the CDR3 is TGTGCCAGCAGCCCACAGGGGCTCGACGAGCAGTACTTC.